This T cell receptor beta chain was profiled in a study of OX40 agonist ivuxolimab in advanced cancers. Profiling relied on immunoSEQ multiplex PCR, and the TCRdb table lists in-frame clones only, not all of them. The sample consists of 85,000 to 100,000 clones, approximately 94% of them appearing once. Germline V CDR1 and CDR2: LNHDA, SQIVND (reference sequence). This CDR3 has 15 residues. V was cut by 0 bases and J by 6 bases, with 11 bases left in between. Sequenced here: CD4+ or CD8+ T cells sorted from blood, sampled in a trial of the OX40 agonist ivuxolimab. The chain couples TRBV19 to TRBJ1-4; D is unresolved. This sequence was found in an adult with an advanced solid tumor such as melanoma, head and neck, liver or kidney cancer. CDR3 in DNA: TGTGCCAGTAGTATAGACGGCAGGAGTTATGAAAAACTGTTTTTT. This translates into CASSIDGRSYEKLFF.